The rows below give T cell receptor beta chains drawn from one sample of a study of blood T cell repertoires in COVID-19. The assay was immunoSEQ multiplex PCR, and TCRdb's table has in-frame clones only and misses some. The sample has roughly 140,000 clones; more than 65% are singletons. Sequencing used peripheral blood. Receptor source: a human donor in a cohort sampled during active COVID-19. The CDR3 runs from the conserved cysteine through the conserved F or W. The D gene is left open where the match is weak. Only part of the rows carry a size: once, few, many, or a class if the clone is expanded.

size,J,D,V,CDR3,DNA
few,TRBJ1-2,.,TRBV6-5,CASSYLQGSGYTF,TGTGCCAGCAGTTATCTCCAGGGTTCTGGCTACACCTTC
.,TRBJ2-7,.,TRBV10-1,CASSESLGEKTYEQYF,TGCGCCAGCAGTGAGTCGTTAGGGGAAAAAACCTACGAGCAGTACTTC
.,TRBJ2-7,.,TRBV6-5,CASSYRDTTYEQYF,TGTGCCAGCAGTTACCGGGACACAACCTACGAGCAGTACTTC
once,TRBJ2-3,TRBD1,TRBV14,CASSQGTGGVDTQYF,TGTGCCAGCAGCCAGGGGACAGGGGGAGTAGATACGCAGTATTTT
once,TRBJ1-2,TRBD1,TRBV27,CASRPRDRGLPTYGYTF,TGTGCCAGCAGACCCCGGGACAGGGGGCTCCCCACCTATGGCTACACCTTC
.,TRBJ2-2,TRBD1,TRBV14,CASSLRTGGVTGELFF,TGTGCCAGCAGCCTTAGAACAGGGGGCGTCACCGGGGAGCTGTTTTTT
.,TRBJ1-1,.,TRBV7-2,CASSVDINTEAFF,TGTGCCAGCAGCGTGGACATTAACACTGAAGCTTTCTTT
.,TRBJ1-2,.,TRBV6-5,CASLGQGYGYTF,TGTGCCAGCCTTGGCCAGGGCTATGGCTACACCTTC
.,TRBJ1-1,TRBD1,TRBV11-2,CASSLLTGQGNTEAFF,TGTGCCAGCAGCTTGCTAACGGGACAGGGAAACACTGAAGCTTTCTTT
.,TRBJ1-1,TRBD1,TRBV6-5,CAAQGAVTEAFF,TGTGCCGCACAGGGGGCGGTCACTGAAGCTTTCTTT
once,TRBJ1-3,.,TRBV7-9,CASSPGGGDGNTIYF,TGTGCCAGCAGCCCCGGGGGAGGGGACGGAAACACCATATATTTT
.,TRBJ2-5,.,TRBV9,CASSVGGVETQYF,TGTGCCAGCAGCGTAGGGGGGGTAGAGACCCAGTACTTC
many,TRBJ2-1,TRBD2,TRBV5-1,CASSRLASTANNEQFF,TGCGCCAGCAGCCGACTAGCCTCCACTGCCAACAATGAGCAGTTCTTC
.,TRBJ2-3,.,TRBV7-3,CASRQGWDSNTQYF,TGTGCCAGCAGACAAGGATGGGACTCAAATACGCAGTATTTT
.,TRBJ1-1,.,TRBV6-4,CASKNRAGNTEAFF,TGTGCCAGCAAAAACAGGGCGGGGAACACTGAAGCTTTCTTT
.,TRBJ2-5,.,TRBV28,CASSPSRGARETQYF,TGTGCCAGCAGCCCGAGCCGGGGGGCCAGGGAGACCCAGTACTTC
.,TRBJ1-2,TRBD1,TRBV2,CASRSTGGNYGYTF,TGTGCCAGCAGATCGACAGGGGGCAACTATGGCTACACCTTC
.,TRBJ1-1,.,TRBV5-1,CASSVQENTEAFF,TGCGCCAGCAGCGTACAGGAGAACACTGAAGCTTTCTTT
.,TRBJ2-7,TRBD1,TRBV5-1,CASSNRRTGRTYEQYF,TGCGCCAGCAGCAATCGGAGGACAGGTCGCACCTACGAGCAGTACTTC
.,TRBJ2-7,TRBD2,TRBV19,CASSIDASGVQYEQYF,TGTGCCAGTAGTATAGATGCCAGCGGGGTTCAGTACGAGCAGTACTTC
once,TRBJ1-4,.,TRBV12-5,CASGHPTGSNEKLFF,TGTGCTAGTGGTCACCCTACAGGGTCCAATGAAAAACTGTTTTTT
.,TRBJ2-7,TRBD1,TRBV19,CAIPRQGCVADEQYF,TGTGCCATCCCTCGACAGGGTTGTGTCGCGGACGAGCAGTACTTC